Each of the 24 T cell receptor beta chains below was sequenced from the same sample in a study of blood T cell repertoires in COVID-19. Profiled with immunoSEQ multiplex PCR; TCRdb holds only in-frame clones, not every one. The top ten hold 5.2% of the sample, which has approximately 18,000 clones, roughly 90% seen once. The material sequenced was peripheral blood. The receptors were sampled from a human donor in a cohort sampled during active COVID-19.

The CDR3 bases are TGCGCCAGCAGCCGGAGGTTAAGAGAGACCCAGTACTTC. Protein: CASSRRLRETQYF. The chain couples TRBV5-1 to TRBJ2-5, with a possible D match to TRBD2 (5 bases). This CDR3 is built from 13 residues. Trimming took 4 bases from V and 4 from J, leaving 11 bases between them. The germline V gene has CDR1 SGHRS and CDR2 YFSETQ.

Turning to this clone: This specimen includes other DNA sequences encoding the same CDR3. The J gene is TRBJ1-4, the V gene TRBV11-2; 7 bases are a match to TRBD1. With V trimmed by 0 bases and J by 7 bases, 5 bases remained unmatched. CDR1 is SGHAT and CDR2 is FQNNGV in the germline V gene. The CDR3 has 15 amino acids. CDR3 sequence reads: CASSLDRQGFEKLFF. CDR3 DNA: TGTGCCAGCAGCTTAGATCGACAGGGTTTTGAAAAACTGTTTTTT.

Only one count was recorded for this clone. The chain uses TRBV5-1 and TRBJ2-7; TRBD1 aligns across 10 bases. Looked up from germline, CDR1 is SGHRS and CDR2 is YFSETQ. The ends lost 4 bases at V and 8 bases at J; junction bases unmatched: 9. The CDR3 has 14 residues. The chain's CDR3 is CASSTGQGSGKQYF. CDR3 sequence (DNA): TGCGCCAGCAGCACGGGACAGGGGAGCGGGAAGCAGTACTTC.

The chain combines TRBV24-1 with TRBJ2-5; possible D gene TRBD1, 5 bases. Trimming took off 4 bases at V and 3 bases at J, with 17 bases between the two ends. Germline CDR1 KGHDR, CDR2 SFDVKD. The CDR3 has 16 amino acids. CDR3 sequence (DNA): TGTGCCACCAGTGACCGGGCAGGGTTGGGGAAAGAGACCCAGTACTTC. Amino acid sequence: CATSDRAGLGKETQYF.

The chain couples TRBV28 to TRBJ1-2, with 9 bases aligning to TRBD1. CDR3 length equals 15 residues. CDR1 and CDR2 (germline): MDHEN, SYDVKM. V gave up 6 bases and J gave up 8 bases; unmatched junction bases: 13. CDR3 bases: TGTGCCAGCAGCCTCTACCCGGGGACAGGGCAAGGCTACACCTTC. Translating gives CASSLYPGTGQGYTF.

This clone was seen only once. The DNA for the CDR3 is TGTGCCAGCAGACCGATTCCAATGGCTGTAGGGACAGCATCCTACAATGAGCAGTTCTTC. Encoded protein: CASRPIPMAVGTASYNEQFF. The chain recombines TRBV28 with TRBJ2-1; the match to TRBD1 covers 7 bases. With V trimmed by 6 bases and J by 1 base, 21 bases remained unmatched. This CDR3 is 20 amino acids long. Germline V gene data show CDR1 as MDHEN and CDR2 as SYDVKM.

This sequence joins TRBV5-4 and TRBJ2-1; D possibly corresponds to TRBD1 (6 bases). Germline V lookup: CDR1 SGHNT, CDR2 YYREEE (reference sequence). This CDR3 region has 16 residues. With 0 bases removed from V and 4 bases from J, the gap between germline ends came to 14 bases. The CDR3 is CASSLAARGEYNEQFF. DNA of the CDR3: TGTGCCAGCAGCTTGGCGGCCAGGGGCGAGTACAATGAGCAGTTCTTC.

A single count supports this clone. The V call is TRBV4-1, the J call TRBJ2-5, with 8 bases that match TRBD1. The CDR3 covers 16 residues. CDR1 is MGHRA, CDR2 YSYEKL, per germline. The V and J ends lost 6 bases and 5 bases, in that order; junction bases with no gene match: 14. CDR3 in DNA: TGCGCCAGCAGATACCGCGACAGGGGAGGAACGGAGACCCAGTACTTC. Translating gives CASRYRDRGGTETQYF.

The genes are TRBV11-2 and TRBJ1-3; possible D gene TRBD1, 5 bases. CDR3 length: 16 amino acids. Germline-derived CDR1 and CDR2 are SGHAT and FQNNGV. Between the trimmed V and J ends, which lost 4 bases and 0 bases, there was a span of 13 bases. CDR3 loop: CASSSTTDSSGNTIYF. The CDR3 nucleotides are TGTGCCAGCAGCTCGACCACAGACAGCTCTGGAAACACCATATATTTT.

The gene calls are TRBV29-1 and TRBJ1-1; 8 bases fit TRBD1. This CDR3 is built from 13 residues. The germline gives CDR1 SQVTM, CDR2 ANQGSEA. The V gene end was trimmed by 7 bases and the J gene end by 4 bases; junction bases not matched to a gene: 8. Here the CDR3 reads CSAIQGEATEAFF. CDR3 in DNA: TGCAGCGCTATACAGGGGGAGGCCACTGAAGCTTTCTTT.

This sequence joins TRBV3-1 (or the pseudogene TRBV3-2) and TRBJ2-7; 10 bases are shared with TRBD1. The CDR3 loop spans 14 amino acids. Germline trimming cut 4 bases from V and 5 bases from J; bases unmatched to any gene: 5. From germline, CDR1 is LGHDT and CDR2 YNNKEL (reference sequence). The CDR3 region has the DNA TGTGCCAGCAGCCCAAGGACAGGGGGTGACGAGCAGTACTTC. Protein: CASSPRTGGDEQYF.

The CDR3 DNA is TGTGCCAGCAGCTTATTGGGACAGGGGGCGTATGGCTACACCTTC. Its translation: CASSLLGQGAYGYTF. This chain uses TRBV7-9 with TRBJ1-2; 12 positions agree with TRBD1. The CDR3 sequence is 15 residues long. Per germline, CDR1 SEHNR and CDR2 FQNEAQ (reference sequence). J was trimmed by 5 bases and V by 2 bases; bases with no gene match: 3.

The CDR3 protein is CASSPGLAGAYEQYF. The CDR3 coding sequence is TGCGCCAGCAGCCCGGGACTAGCGGGGGCCTACGAGCAGTACTTC. This chain links TRBV5-1 with TRBJ2-7; the match to TRBD2 covers 14 bases. Germline-derived CDR1 and CDR2 are SGHRS and YFSETQ. Trimming cost V 4 bases and J 2 bases; bases outside gene matches: 2. The CDR3 is made up of 15 amino acids.

This clone was counted once. V gene TRBV18 combines with J gene TRBJ1-1; D not certain. CDR1 is KGHSH, CDR2 LQKENI, per germline. Trimming removed 0 bases from V and 4 bases from J, with 9 bases in between. The CDR3 runs 14 residues. CDR3 sequence: CASSPPRAGTEAFF. The CDR3 nucleotides are TGTGCCAGCTCACCACCAAGAGCAGGCACTGAAGCTTTCTTT.

The rearrangement joins TRBV10-1 to TRBJ2-5; no clear D gene. The length of the CDR3 is 12 residues. V lost 4 bases and J 5 bases, leaving 8 bases between the germline ends. CDR1 WNHNN and CDR2 SYGVQD come from the germline V gene (reference sequence). This chain's CDR3 is CASSGGRETQYF. The CDR3 DNA is TGCGCCAGCAGTGGAGGTAGGGAGACCCAGTACTTC.

The chain is built from TRBV19 and TRBJ1-1, with a possible D match to TRBD1 (5 bases). Between the trimmed V and J ends, which lost 2 bases and 3 bases, there was a span of 16 bases. The germline CDR1 and CDR2 sequences are LNHDA and SQIVND (reference sequence). The CDR3 consists of 16 residues. The CDR3 nucleotides are TGTGCCAGTAGTATATCGCCGGGGGGGGGTTACACTGAAGCTTTCTTT. It encodes CASSISPGGGYTEAFF.

This clone was found once. The chain uses TRBV27 and TRBJ2-2; D is unclear. Germline CDR1 and CDR2: MNHEY and SMNVEV (reference sequence). The CDR3 covers 12 residues. Trimming took off 3 bases at V and 6 bases at J, with 5 bases between the two ends. Written as DNA, the CDR3 is TGTGCCAGCAGTTTTTATGCCGGGGAGCTGTTTTTT. The encoded protein is CASSFYAGELFF.

The V gene is TRBV7-8, the J gene TRBJ2-5, with 7 bases fitting TRBD2. Looked up from germline, CDR1 is SGHVS and CDR2 is FQNEAQ. The CDR3 is made up of 15 amino acids. V dropped 0 bases and J dropped 4; count of bases not matched to a gene: 5. This CDR3 is CASSLAGGPPETQYF. The CDR3 DNA is TGTGCCAGCAGCTTAGCGGGAGGGCCCCCAGAGACCCAGTACTTC.

The CDR3 coding sequence is TGTGCCACCAGTGACTCCGGGACATACCAAGAGACCCAGTACTTC. Amino acid sequence: CATSDSGTYQETQYF. The chain links TRBV24-1 to TRBJ2-5; D perhaps matches TRBD1 (6 bases). This CDR3 has 15 amino acids. The germline V and J ends were trimmed by 4 bases and 0 bases, with 11 bases remaining between them. Per germline, CDR1 KGHDR and CDR2 SFDVKD.

The chain uses TRBV7-8 and TRBJ1-5, with D possibly being TRBD1 (6 bases). CDR1 and CDR2 from the germline V gene are SGHVS and FQNEAQ. V was clipped by 6 bases and J by 0 bases, with 15 bases between them. The CDR3 contains 16 residues. The CDR3: CASSDDRRYSNQPQHF. As DNA, the CDR3 is TGTGCCAGCAGTGACGACAGGCGATATAGCAATCAGCCCCAGCATTTT.

The V and J genes are TRBV28 and TRBJ2-7; no clear D gene. V was cut by 3 bases and J by 3 bases, with 12 bases left in between. The length of the CDR3 is 14 residues. Germline V gene data show CDR1 as MDHEN and CDR2 as SYDVKM. The CDR3 region has the DNA TGTGCCAGCAGTTTGCGCGACCACTACTACGAGCAGTACTTC. Amino acids: CASSLRDHYYEQYF. The full variable domain, in which reference TRBV28 and TRBJ2-7 provide the parts outside the CDR3, is DVKVTQSSRYLVKRTGEKVFLECVQDMDHENMFWYRQDPGLGLRLIYFSYDVKMKEKGDIPEGYSVSREKKERFSLILESASTNQTSMYLCASSLRDHYYEQYFGPGTRLTVT.

This clone was picked up a small number of times. V gene TRBV30 combines with J gene TRBJ1-6, with a weak D call TRBD1 (5 bases). The CDR3 extends over 14 amino acids. V dropped 0 bases and J dropped 12 bases, with 15 bases sitting between them. Germline V lookup: CDR1 GTSNPN, CDR2 SVGIG (reference sequence). CDR3 DNA: TGTGCCTGGAGTGTACGACAGTTTGATGGACCCCTCCACTTT. Encoded protein: CAWSVRQFDGPLHF.

The chain combines TRBV13 with TRBJ2-3, with 8 bases fitting TRBD2. The CDR3 covers 16 residues. Germline V gene lookup returns CDR1 PRHDT and CDR2 FYEKMQ (reference sequence). The J segment lost 9 bases and the V segment lost 4 bases, leaving 15 bases of the junction unmatched. CDR3 protein: CASSSRGAGAFETQYF. The DNA of the CDR3 is TGTGCCAGCAGCTCCAGGGGAGCGGGAGCCTTTGAGACGCAGTATTTT.

This chain joins TRBV28 and TRBJ2-7; TRBD1 might be the D (6 bases). CDR3 length equals 14 residues. V lost 7 bases and J lost 3, with 16 bases in between. Germline CDR1 and CDR2: MDHEN and SYDVKM. The CDR3 DNA sequence: TGTGCCAGCACCTCTCAGGGGTTGGGCTACGAGCAGTACTTC. It encodes CASTSQGLGYEQYF.